These T cell receptor beta chains were read from a single sample in a study of blood T cells in healthy people across ages. A single record per CDR3 protein comes from TCRdb applying MiXCR to the 5' RACE reads. The sample consists of 1.5 million to 2 million distinct CDR3 sequences, 39% of them appearing once. Sequencing was performed on blood. These receptors were taken from a human donor in good health. CDR3s include the opening cysteine and the closing phenylalanine or tryptophan. The D gene is left open where the match is weak. Clone size, where shown, is once, few, many, or a class for clones that have expanded.

v_call	d_call	j_call	clone_size	cdr3_nt	cdr3_aa
TRBV21-1	-	TRBJ2-7	-	TGTGCCAGCAGCAGCCGGACAGGGGATCCCTACGAGCAGTACTTC	CASSSRTGDPYEQYF
TRBV6-1	-	TRBJ1-5	few	TGTGCCAGCAGTGAGGGAGTTCATAGCAATCAGCCCCAGCATTTT	CASSEGVHSNQPQHF
TRBV11-2	-	TRBJ2-5	-	TGTGCCAGCAGCTTAGATTACGCCCAAGAGACCCAGTACTTC	CASSLDYAQETQYF
TRBV5-1	-	TRBJ1-1	-	TGCGCCAGCAGCTTGGCACCATCCGGGAACACTGAAGCTTTCTTT	CASSLAPSGNTEAFF
TRBV5-1	-	TRBJ2-7	few	TGCGCCAGCAGCTTGGTGTATTCCCCCGAGCAGTACTTC	CASSLVYSPEQYF
TRBV11-2	TRBD2	TRBJ2-1	-	TGTGCCAGCAGCTTAGTTCCCGAGGGAGGGGATGATGAGCAGTTCTTC	CASSLVPEGGDDEQFF
TRBV10-3	-	TRBJ2-7	many	TGTGCCATCAGTGGGACAGACTCCTACGAGCAGTACTTC	CAISGTDSYEQYF
TRBV7-3	TRBD2	TRBJ2-3	few	TGTGCCAGCAGCTTGGGGGGGTCAGAAGATACGCAGTATTTT	CASSLGGSEDTQYF
TRBV4-3	-	TRBJ1-6	-	TGCGCCAGCAGCCATGATGAACGGGGCGGTTCACCCCTCCACTTT	CASSHDERGGSPLHF
TRBV5-1	-	TRBJ2-7	-	TGCGCCAGCAGCTTGGACGGGGCTGCCCACTACGAGCAGTACTTC	CASSLDGAAHYEQYF
TRBV9	-	TRBJ1-5	-	TGTGCCAGCGGGGATCTCCCCCAGCATTTT	CASGDLPQHF
TRBV7-9	-	TRBJ1-2	many	TGTGCCAGCAGTCCCCAGGGCCTCTGGGGCTACACCTTC	CASSPQGLWGYTF
TRBV20-1	TRBD2	TRBJ2-3	-	TGCAGTGCTAGCGTCCGGGCGGGGGGGCCTATTGGCACAGATACGCAGTATTTT	CSASVRAGGPIGTDTQYF